The text below deals with one T cell receptor beta chain. In this sample, this clonotype turned up a few times. The antigen it binds to is not known. It has no much larger one-base neighbor in the sample; base qualities were not kept. The data were taken from a study of T-cell memory formation after mild COVID-19 (TCRdb year 2021). Some background on the complete study: TCR sequence clusters from the two donors were largely donor specific. Longitudinal TCRalpha and TCRbeta repertoire sequencing tracked T-cell clones expanding and contracting after mild COVID-19 in a couple of donors. The cohort comprised two young, previously healthy adult volunteers, one female and one male.

The CDR3, cysteine through phenylalanine, is 17 amino acids long. Here the CDR3 DNA is all that survives: 51 bases in frame from base 1. Trimming at the junction amounts to 10 bases on V and 5 bases on J, and the germline ends lie 28 bases apart. For CDR1 and CDR2, the germline V gene lists MDHEN and SYDVKM. Ficoll-Paque density gradient centrifugation was the method used to isolate PBMCs. The sample was run on an Illumina NovaSeq 6000. TCRalpha and TCRbeta cDNA libraries were constructed by 5'RACE with constant-segment primers, with sample barcodes and unique molecular identifiers being introduced. Trizol reagent was used to extract RNA from every sample. Amplification of the libraries took two PCR steps, and the second step added a second sample barcode plus Illumina TruSeq adapters. The libraries were sequenced on an Illumina NovaSeq using 2 x 150 bp paired-end reads. Per the authors' processing: The reads were demultiplexed and collapsed into UMI-guided consensus sequences using migec v1.2.7. Using mixcr v2.1.11, the UMI consensuses were aligned to TRA and TRB V and J templates and assembled into clonotypes. A clonotype was counted as expanded or contracted only if both edgeR and NoisET called the change significant, with noise models trained on biological replicates. edgeR calls used a false discovery rate-adjusted p below 0.01 and a log2 fold-change threshold of 1. As an exploratory analysis of dynamics, PCA with hierarchical clustering was applied to max-normalized trajectories of the 1000 most abundant clonotypes. Each responding clone was given a CD4 or CD8 phenotype based on the CD4+ and CD8+ repertoires, which had been sequenced separately. TCRdb reanalyzed the raw reads on its own, using fastp at Q25 for trimming and MiXCR for clone calling, and kept in-frame beta chains. Identical CDR3 proteins give one entry, which carries the most common genes and DNA. Here the V and J calls rest on TCRdb's processing, not on the authors' analysis. The sample table records about 430,000 distinct CDR3 sequences; 20% to 25% of these occur just once. Together, the top ten hold around 9% of the sample.

Study-wide conclusions, independent of this receptor: Some responding clones were detected in pre-infection memory, which suggested that pre-existing cross-reactive memory T cells had joined the SARS-CoV-2 response. Only a couple of mild cases were covered by the study, and larger cohorts that include severe cases with pre-infection samples were considered necessary. Clones that contracted from day 15 to 85 showed balanced CD4/CD8 phenotypes, whereas a second wave of clones that expanded from day 15 to 37 leaned towards CD4+. Whether the second-wave clones peaking on day 37 were SARS-CoV-2 specific was not confirmed. Contracting CD4+ clones were found mainly in CM and EM memory subsets, while CD8+ clones were enriched in EMRA.

The receptor's source is an adult woman who had mild COVID-19 (a few samples of this study predate the infection). The sample titles of this study are shuffled in the database, so cell type and time point are left out; the donor was told from shared clones. This sequence uses TRBV28 and TRBJ2-3; TRBD2 is perhaps the D gene, given 6 matching bases. Source material: PBMCs or a T cell subset sorted from them (not recorded which). The encoded CDR3 is CATRRSGGDLAQDTQYF. The nucleotide sequence reads TGTGCCACCAGGCGATCCGGAGGGGATCTAGCACAAGATACGCAGTATTTT.